Sequencing of this T cell receptor (beta chain) was carried out in a study of beta chain features in type 1 diabetes. The CDR3 covers 11 residues. Germline assignment: CDR1 SQVTM and CDR2 ANQGSEA. V was trimmed by 7 bases and J by 10 bases, leaving 15 bases between them. Sequenced material consisted of expressed TCRB transcripts (all of the isolated RNA was reverse transcribed). Clones were read by immunoSEQ multiplex PCR, and TCRdb kept only the in-frame ones, dropping some. This sample has nearly 250,000 clones, with roughly 15% found just once. This clone appeared many times. The sequenced sample was naive CD4+ T cells from blood. This receptor was obtained from a middle-aged woman in good health. J is TRBJ2-3 and V is TRBV29-1, with D tentatively TRBD1 (6 bases). DNA of the CDR3: TGCAGCGGGTCAGGGGCCGGGTCGCAGTATTTT. This gives the protein CSGSGAGSQYF.